The 30 T cell receptor beta chains below come from one sample, sequenced in a study of T-cell memory formation after mild COVID-19. In TCRdb, the 5' RACE reads were re-called with MiXCR into one record per CDR3 protein. There are 450,000 or so distinct CDR3 sequences in the sample; around 25% occur only once, and around 12% lies in the top ten. The source material was PBMCs or a T cell subset sorted from them (not recorded which). These TCRs come from an adult woman who had mild COVID-19 (a few samples of this study predate the infection). Cell type and time point are not known.

This clonotype was found a few times. This chain uses TRBV27 with TRBJ2-7; TRBD1 might be the D (5 bases). The CDR3 runs 13 residues. Trimming removed 3 bases from V and 3 bases from J, with 9 bases in between. Germline CDR1 reads MNHEY; CDR2 reads SMNVEV (reference sequence). CDR3 residues: CASSLYRYYEQYF. Written as DNA, the CDR3 is TGTGCCAGCAGTTTGTACAGGTACTACGAGCAGTACTTC.

V usage is TRBV30 and J usage is TRBJ2-7; TRBD2 agrees at 11 bases. The ends lost 0 bases at V and 1 base at J; junction bases unmatched: 8. Germline lookup yields CDR1 GTSNPN and CDR2 SVGIG (reference sequence). The length of the CDR3 is 17 residues. CDR3 sequence reads: CAWSVGGLADFSYEQYF. The CDR3, as DNA: TGTGCCTGGAGTGTTGGGGGACTAGCGGACTTTTCCTACGAGCAGTACTTC.

This clonotype was found a few times. The chain links TRBV6-5 to TRBJ2-2, with TRBD2 identical over 10 bases. V shed 6 bases, J shed 6 bases, and the junction held 10 bases outside the gene matches. The CDR3 covers 16 residues. CDR1 and CDR2 (germline): MNHEY, SVGAGI. The CDR3 DNA follows: TGTGCCAGCAGCCCGGGGACTAGCGAACCACCCGGGGAGCTGTTTTTT. Translated: CASSPGTSEPPGELFF.

The chain recombines TRBV29-1 with TRBJ2-1; D gene uncertain. V was clipped by 0 bases and J by 8 bases, with 20 bases between them. The germline CDR1 and CDR2 sequences are SQVTM and ANQGSEA. The CDR3 consists of 16 residues. In nucleotides, the CDR3 is TGCAGCGTTGAAGAAATACAGCAGTTTAACAAAGATGAGCAGTTCTTC. Amino acid sequence: CSVEEIQQFNKDEQFF.

The chain has TRBV10-3 and TRBJ2-1; 14 bases align to TRBD2. This CDR3 region has 19 residues. The V gene's germline CDR1 is ENHRY and CDR2 SYGVKD. Trimming took 3 bases from V and 2 from J; bases not matched to a gene: 9. The CDR3 loop is CAISDRVGLAGVPYNEQFF. CDR3 DNA sequence: TGTGCCATCAGTGATCGGGTGGGACTAGCGGGAGTACCCTACAATGAGCAGTTCTTC.

In this sample, this clonotype turned up once. V gene TRBV29-1 combines with J gene TRBJ2-7; a weak D match, TRBD1 (6 bases). V lost 4 bases to trimming and J lost 7 bases, with 14 bases between them. The germline CDR1 and CDR2 sequences are SQVTM and ANQGSEA. This CDR3 spans 12 amino acids. This CDR3 reads CSVGRQGQEQYF. CDR3 DNA: TGCAGCGTTGGGCGCCAGGGGCAAGAGCAGTACTTC.

The chain uses TRBV4-2 and TRBJ2-1; TRBD2 is a possible D gene (5 bases). Germline V CDR1 and CDR2: LGHNA, YNFKEQ. The germline V and J ends were trimmed by 4 bases and 0 bases, with 16 bases remaining between them. CDR3 length: 17 residues. CDR3 protein: CASSPYLGGSSYNEQFF. CDR3 DNA sequence: TGTGCCAGCAGCCCCTACCTTGGTGGGAGCTCCTACAATGAGCAGTTCTTC.

This clonotype was seen only a few times. The chain carries TRBV5-4 and TRBJ1-5; 8 bases fit TRBD1. V trimming: 0 bases; J trimming: 6 bases; junction bases outside the gene matches: 2. Germline CDR1 SGHNT, CDR2 YYREEE (reference sequence). The CDR3 is made up of 14 amino acids. The CDR3 loop is CASSLAGTGQPQHF. The CDR3 bases are TGTGCCAGCAGCTTGGCCGGGACAGGTCAGCCCCAGCATTTT.

This clonotype has just a few counts. The genes are TRBV7-9 and TRBJ1-1, with 9 bases identical to TRBD1. The CDR3 is 17 amino acids. Germline V gene data show CDR1 as SEHNR and CDR2 as FQNEAQ (reference sequence). Losses at the gene ends were 5 bases for V and 0 bases for J; bases not matched to a gene: 10. This CDR3 reads CASSVGQGTNMNTEAFF. As DNA, the CDR3 is TGTGCCAGCAGCGTAGGACAGGGGACTAACATGAACACTGAAGCTTTCTTT.

The CDR3, as DNA: TGTGCCAGCAGTCAATTCTCCGGGACGCGTAATGAGCAGTTCTTC. It translates to CASSQFSGTRNEQFF. The chain employs TRBV6-5 and TRBJ2-1; D is perhaps TRBD1 or TRBD2 (5 bases each). The V and J ends lost 5 bases and 7 bases respectively, with 18 bases between them. Germline CDR1 reads MNHEY; CDR2 reads SVGAGI. The CDR3 loop spans 15 amino acids.

The chain is built from TRBV19 and TRBJ2-1; D gene ambiguous. Germline loops: CDR1 LNHDA, CDR2 SQIVND (reference sequence). The CDR3 loop spans 15 amino acids. V shed 1 base and J shed 2 bases, with 9 bases lying between them. CDR3 in DNA: TGTGCCAGTAGTATAGTGACTTTCACCTACAATGAGCAGTTCTTC. Translated: CASSIVTFTYNEQFF.

The V gene is TRBV7-9, the J gene TRBJ2-7, with 12 bases that match TRBD2. Trimming took 5 bases from V and 7 from J; bases not matched to a gene: 9. The CDR3 has 15 amino acids. Germline assignment: CDR1 SEHNR and CDR2 FQNEAQ (reference sequence). In DNA, the CDR3 is TGTGCCAGCAGCCTGCGACTAGCGGGAGTGGAAGAGCAGTACTTC. Residues: CASSLRLAGVEEQYF.

This clonotype was picked up a small number of times. The CDR3 coding sequence is TGTGCCAGCAGTGAACCCCGGGAAGAGGAGGAGGATGGCTACACCTTC. The encoded protein is CASSEPREEEEDGYTF. The chain couples TRBV2 to TRBJ1-2, with D unresolved. The CDR3 covers 16 residues. Per germline, CDR1 SNHLY and CDR2 FYNNEI. The V gene lost 2 bases and the J gene lost 6 bases, with 19 bases spanning the gap.

This clonotype was observed a handful of times. CDR3 region: CASSLEGRATEQYF. DNA for the CDR3: TGTGCCAGCAGCTTAGAGGGGCGCGCAACGGAGCAGTACTTC. The J gene is TRBJ2-7, the V gene TRBV7-2; D might be TRBD1 (5 bases). This CDR3 has 14 residues. The germline V gene encodes CDR1 SGHTA and CDR2 FQGNSA. The germline V and J ends were trimmed by 1 base and 7 bases, with 14 bases remaining between them.

This clonotype turned up a few times. CDR3 sequence (DNA): TGTGCCAGCAGCCCTGAGTGGGGGGCCCACGAGCAGTACTTC. Translation: CASSPEWGAHEQYF. The chain couples TRBV7-9 to TRBJ2-7; D tentatively reads TRBD1 or TRBD2 (6 bases each). CDR3 size: 14 residues. Trimming removed 5 bases at V and 5 bases at J, with 16 bases between. Looked up from germline, CDR1 is SEHNR and CDR2 is FQNEAQ (reference sequence).

The chain recombines TRBV20-1 with TRBJ2-3; D not resolved. V shed 3 bases and J shed 4 bases, with 11 bases lying between them. Per germline, CDR1 DFQATT and CDR2 SNEGSKA (reference sequence). The CDR3 length is 13 residues. The CDR3 DNA is TGCAGTGCTAGTTTGGGGTTAGCAGATACGCAGTATTTT. Its translation: CSASLGLADTQYF.

This rearrangement joins TRBV5-1 to TRBJ1-2; maybe TRBD1 (6 bases). Germline lookup yields CDR1 SGHRS and CDR2 YFSETQ. Trimming shortened V by 0 bases and J by 3 bases, and 6 bases separated the two germline ends. The CDR3 is 13 residues long. In DNA form, the CDR3 reads TGCGCCAGCAGCTTGGCAGGGGACTATGGCTACACCTTC. It specifies CASSLAGDYGYTF. Filled out from reference TRBV5-1 and TRBJ1-2, the complete variable domain reads KAGVTQTPRYLIKTRGQQVTLSCSPISGHRSVSWYQQTPGQGLQFLFEYFSETQRNKGNFPGRFSGRQFSNSRSEMNVSTLELGDSALYLCASSLAGDYGYTFGSGTRLTVV.

This clonotype was picked up many times. This chain connects TRBV7-3 to TRBJ2-1; the D gene could be TRBD1 or TRBD2 (6 bases each). This CDR3 region has 16 residues. V lost 4 bases to trimming and J lost 10 bases, with 23 bases between them. The germline CDR1 and CDR2 sequences are SGHTA and FQGTGA. CDR3 in DNA: TGTGCCAGCAGCTCCTCCCCCGGCCCGGGGGCGCGGGAGCAGTTCTTC. It codes for CASSSSPGPGAREQFF.

The chain has TRBV7-9 and TRBJ1-6; D gene unclear. The CDR3 has 15 residues. In germline, CDR1 is SEHNR, CDR2 FQNEAQ (reference sequence). The V gene lost 4 bases and the J gene lost 8 bases, with 15 bases spanning the gap. Written as DNA, the CDR3 is TGTGCCAGCAGCTCACGGACGGGAGAGGATTCACCCCTCCACTTT. It specifies CASSSRTGEDSPLHF.

This chain connects TRBV11-2 to TRBJ1-3, with 7 nucleotides matching TRBD1. The V and J ends lost 4 bases and 9 bases, in that order; junction bases with no gene match: 12. Germline V CDR1 and CDR2: SGHAT, FQNNGV. The CDR3 is made up of 15 amino acids. The CDR3 protein is CASSSHRGDKGTIYF. The DNA of the CDR3 is TGTGCCAGCAGCTCCCACAGGGGCGACAAGGGCACCATATATTTT.

This clonotype was seen once. The rearrangement links TRBV7-9 to TRBJ2-7, with D unresolved. Germline-derived CDR1 and CDR2 are SEHNR and FQNEAQ (reference sequence). The ends were cut back, 3 bases at V and 6 bases at J, with 9 bases in the middle. This CDR3 contains 12 residues. The CDR3 nucleotides are TGTGCCAGCAGCTTGTGGTACGGCGAGCAGTACTTC. It is translated as CASSLWYGEQYF.

The chain couples TRBV7-2 to TRBJ2-3; D unclear. The CDR3 runs 15 residues. Between the trimmed V and J ends, which lost 2 bases and 2 bases, there was a span of 11 bases. The V gene's germline CDR1 is SGHTA and CDR2 FQGNSA. CDR3 nucleotide sequence: TGTGCCAGCAGCTTATTGCTCGTCCTCACAGATACGCAGTATTTT. Protein product: CASSLLLVLTDTQYF. Full variable domain (remainder filled in from reference TRBV7-2 and TRBJ2-3): GAGVSQSPSNKVTEKGKDVELRCDPISGHTALYWYRQSLGQGLEFLIYFQGNSAPDKSGLPSDRFSAERTGGSVSTLTIQRTQQEDSAVYLCASSLLLVLTDTQYFGPGTRLTVL.

This clonotype was found a few times. V usage is TRBV5-5 and J usage is TRBJ2-5, with 9 bases that match TRBD1. V lost 1 base and J lost 4; bases outside the gene matches: 11. Looked up from germline, CDR1 is SGHKS and CDR2 is YYEKEE (reference sequence). The CDR3 loop spans 17 amino acids. CDR3 sequence: CASSLSSGATGGETQYF. The CDR3 DNA sequence: TGTGCCAGCAGCTTGTCCTCGGGCGCGACAGGGGGAGAGACCCAGTACTTC. The entire variable domain, with the rest obtained from reference TRBV5-5 and TRBJ2-5, is as follows: DAGVTQSPTHLIKTRGQQVTLRCSPISGHKSVSWYQQVLGQGPQFIFQYYEKEERGRGNFPDRFSARQFPNYSSELNVNALLLGDSALYLCASSLSSGATGGETQYFGPGTRLLVL.

This clonotype was counted a few times. This rearrangement joins TRBV5-1 to TRBJ2-5, with a weak D call TRBD1 (7 bases). Deletions cut 5 bases from V and 2 bases from J, with 16 bases between. Per germline, CDR1 SGHRS and CDR2 YFSETQ. This CDR3 spans 15 amino acids. In DNA, the CDR3 is TGCGCCAGCAGAATCGTCCAGGGGGGTCAAGAGACCCAGTACTTC. Protein sequence: CASRIVQGGQETQYF.

This clonotype was observed a few times. The chain employs TRBV7-3 and TRBJ1-1; 7 nucleotides agree with TRBD1. With 5 bases clipped from V and 4 bases from J, the junction kept 4 bases outside the gene matches. Germline-derived CDR1 and CDR2 are SGHTA and FQGTGA. The CDR3 sequence is 13 residues long. CDR3 in amino acids: CASSTQGGTEAFF. Written as DNA, the CDR3 is TGTGCCAGCAGCACTCAGGGGGGCACTGAAGCTTTCTTT.

V usage is TRBV12-3 or TRBV12-4 and J usage is TRBJ2-7, with 11 bases that match TRBD2. V gave up 4 bases and J gave up 2 bases; unmatched junction bases: 4. The CDR3 length is 15 residues. CDR3 region: CASSYLAGGPYEQYF. In DNA, the CDR3 is TGTGCCAGCAGTTACTTAGCGGGGGGGCCCTACGAGCAGTACTTC.

This clonotype was detected only a few times. J is TRBJ2-7 and V is TRBV7-8; D not resolved. The CDR3 sequence is 15 residues long. Germline CDR1 reads SGHVS; CDR2 reads FQNEAQ. V was clipped by 0 bases and J by 1 base, with 10 bases between them. CDR3 in amino acids: CASSLARTDSYEQYF. The DNA of the CDR3 is TGTGCCAGCAGCTTAGCGCGGACGGATTCCTACGAGCAGTACTTC.

This clonotype turned up a few times. The chain combines TRBV12-3 or TRBV12-4 with TRBJ2-3, with 13 bases aligning to TRBD2. V shed 1 base and J 6 bases; nucleotides not matched to a gene: 1. The CDR3 spans 15 residues. This CDR3 reads CASSLVTSGGDTQYF. The CDR3 coding sequence is TGTGCCAGCAGTTTAGTGACTAGCGGGGGGGATACGCAGTATTTT.

The V gene is TRBV30, the J gene TRBJ1-6; TRBD1 aligns across 8 bases. Trimming took 2 bases from V and 8 from J; bases not matched to a gene: 14. This CDR3 has 17 residues. CDR1 is GTSNPN and CDR2 is SVGIG in the germline V gene (reference sequence). The CDR3 loop is CAWSFNEGQGAYSPLHF. The DNA for the CDR3 is TGTGCCTGGAGTTTCAACGAGGGGCAGGGGGCTTATTCACCCCTCCACTTT.

The chain uses TRBV20-1 and TRBJ2-1, with a possible D match to TRBD2 (5 bases). Trimming removed 4 bases at V and 3 bases at J, with 16 bases between. Germline V gene data show CDR1 as DFQATT and CDR2 as SNEGSKA (reference sequence). The CDR3 runs to 15 residues. The CDR3 DNA reads TGCAGTGCTATTAGCCCGAGGGTAGGCTACAATGAGCAGTTCTTC. This translates into CSAISPRVGYNEQFF.